This TCR beta chain is from a study of blood T cell repertoires in COVID-19. Study-level information: COVID-19 samples collected from the United States, Italy and Spain covered acute and convalescent phases. T cells, B-cell-depleted T cells, or PBMCs supplied cDNA or gDNA.

In the original workflow: The assay estimated nucleated cells by amplifying reference gene primers. The table came from immunoSEQ multiplex PCR; TCRdb's copy has only in-frame clones and leaves some out. V and J calls and clone size are given by that table; D and trimming were obtained from the DNA. The sample lists approximately 260,000 clones, 80% to 90% occurring once. Germline V gene lookup returns CDR1 SGHRS and CDR2 YFSETQ. CDR3 length: 15 amino acids. Trimming took 2 bases from V and 0 from J, leaving 9 bases between them. The TCR sequence derives from a woman in her sixties or seventies with acute or convalescent COVID-19. Sequenced material: peripheral blood. The chain couples TRBV5-1 to TRBJ2-1; D is uncertain. CDR3 in DNA: TGCGCCAGCAGCTTAGCAAGTAGCTCCTACAATGAGCAGTTCTTC. It codes for CASSLASSSYNEQFF.